The next 4 T cell receptor beta chains were all read from a single sample in a study of identical twins. TCRdb ran MiXCR on the 5' RACE reads and lists one entry per CDR3 protein. The sample lists over 500,000 distinct CDR3 sequences, approximately 22% occurring once. This sample was also put to use in a study of T cells expressing NK-cell markers.

The sample was CD4+ T cells sorted from blood. Receptor source: a young woman in good health.

This clonotype was detected a few times. V gene TRBV5-6 combines with J gene TRBJ2-5; 10 bases match TRBD1. The V gene's germline CDR1 is SGHDT and CDR2 YYEEEE. V lost 7 bases to trimming and J lost 3 bases; unmatched junction nucleotides: 3. The CDR3 runs to 13 residues. CDR3 DNA: TGTGCCAGCGGGGGACAGGGGAAAGAGACCCAGTACTTC. Translation gives CASGGQGKETQYF.

This clonotype was recorded a few times. The chain employs TRBV20-1 and TRBJ2-5; perhaps TRBD1 as D (5 bases). CDR1 is DFQATT and CDR2 is SNEGSKA in the germline V gene (reference sequence). The CDR3 length is 13 residues. CDR3 residues: CSPSAGNGETQYF. The CDR3 DNA reads TGCAGCCCTTCGGCAGGGAATGGGGAGACCCAGTACTTC.

The rearrangement joins TRBV5-1 to TRBJ2-3, with 9 bases fitting TRBD2. Trimming took 2 bases from V and 2 from J; bases not matched to a gene: 6. The germline V gene encodes CDR1 SGHRS and CDR2 YFSETQ. The CDR3 is 16 amino acids. The CDR3 DNA reads TGCGCCAGCAGCTTCTTAGCGGGGGCTTACACAGATACGCAGTATTTT. Its protein is CASSFLAGAYTDTQYF.

CDR3: CASSSERGSHYEQYF. CDR3 DNA sequence: TGTGCCAGCAGCTCCGAGAGGGGGAGCCACTACGAGCAGTACTTC. The chain has TRBV5-4 and TRBJ2-7; the D gene is possibly TRBD1 (6 bases). From germline, CDR1 is SGHNT and CDR2 YYREEE (reference sequence). Trimming left V 3 bases short and J 3 bases short, with 16 bases between. This CDR3 comprises 15 residues.